This T cell receptor (beta chain) was captured in a study of T-cell reconstitution after alpha-beta-depleted transplantation in children. The library targeted TCRbeta and was prepared with unique molecular identifiers. From the PCR reads, TCRdb called clonotypes with MiXCR, one entry per CDR3 protein. The table lists about a million distinct CDR3 sequences, around 30% of them singletons, with around 30% in the top ten. Unmatched junction bases numbered 7, after V lost 5 bases and J lost 7 bases. This CDR3 region has 15 residues. Comment on this clonotype: Its matching antigen is unknown.

Study conclusions and caveats: Reportedly, only several hundred clones from non-depleted graft cells drove alpha-beta T-cell counts at about two months. Recipient T cells and thymic progenitors that survived were the source of the high TCRbeta diversity seen at day 60 in some patients. Hyperexpanded clones declined; after one year, newly produced T cells mostly supplied diversity.

The sequencing used PBMCs, mostly from graft donor cells, collected 360 days after TCRalphabeta/CD19-depleted stem cell transplant. The TCR was taken from a boy under two years old who had a stem cell transplant for SCID, so the T cells may come from the graft donor. The chain joins TRBV12-3 or TRBV12-4 to TRBJ2-1, with 11 bases that match TRBD2. The CDR3 coding sequence is TGTGCCAGCAGTAAGACTAGCGGGGTGGTAAATGAGCAGTTCTTC. This gives the protein CASSKTSGVVNEQFF.